This is a list of T cell receptor beta chains from one sample in a study of blood T cell repertoires in COVID-19. Clones were sequenced by immunoSEQ multiplex PCR, and TCRdb holds only the in-frame ones, with some missing. This sample has about 52,000 clones, with about 84% found just once. Source material: peripheral blood. The source of these receptors is a woman older than 75 with acute or convalescent COVID-19. Both conserved end residues are part of each CDR3. D genes are given only for firm matches. For some rows the clone size is stated as once, few or many, or as a class when expanded; others skip it.

V	J	size	D	DNA	CDR3
TRBV27	TRBJ1-2	once	TRBD1	TGTGCCAGCAGTTTTTCACGACAGGGGGTCTATGGCTACACCTTC	CASSFSRQGVYGYTF
TRBV5-1	TRBJ1-4	-	-	TGCGCCAGCAGCTTGGGGCCAGGGATCGGGGAAAAACTGTTTTTT	CASSLGPGIGEKLFF
TRBV2	TRBJ2-4	-	-	TGTGCCAGCAAGGAAGACAGAGCCAAAAACATTCAGTACTTC	CASKEDRAKNIQYF
TRBV5-6	TRBJ2-3	-	TRBD1	TGTGCCAGCAGCGAACCGGGACAGATAGGGGTTACGCAGTATTTT	CASSEPGQIGVTQYF
TRBV7-8	TRBJ1-1	once	-	TGTGCCAGCAGCTTAGAACGGACTGAAGCTTTCTTT	CASSLERTEAFF
TRBV3-1/TRBV3-2	TRBJ1-1	-	TRBD1	TGTGCCAGCAGCCTGACAGGGGACACTGAAGCTTTCTTT	CASSLTGDTEAFF
TRBV3-1/TRBV3-2	TRBJ1-4	-	-	TGTGCCAGCAGCCGAAACAGGGTCACTAATGAAAAACTGTTTTTT	CASSRNRVTNEKLFF
TRBV18	TRBJ1-3	-	-	TGTGCCAGCTCACCACCAGACTACTCTGGAAACACCATATATTTT	CASSPPDYSGNTIYF
TRBV18	TRBJ1-4	-	-	TGTGCCAGCTCACCTAGGGGGTCGGCTAATGAAAAACTGTTTTTT	CASSPRGSANEKLFF
TRBV5-6	TRBJ2-7	-	-	TGTGCCAGCAGCCTCCCCAGGTACGAGCAGTACTTC	CASSLPRYEQYF
TRBV24-1	TRBJ2-5	-	TRBD2	TGTGCCACCAGTGATAGCGGGAGTTTATCAGAGACCCAGTACTTC	CATSDSGSLSETQYF
TRBV5-1	TRBJ2-1	-	TRBD2	TGCGCCAGCAGCTTTGGACTAGCGGGAGGTCCCGCCAATGAGCAGTTCTTC	CASSFGLAGGPANEQFF
TRBV10-1	TRBJ2-3	medium-sized	TRBD1	TGCGCCAGCAGTCTTGCCAGGGAAGGGGCAGGGGGTACGCAGTATTTT	CASSLAREGAGGTQYF
TRBV25-1	TRBJ1-5	-	-	TGTGCCAGCAGTGATGGGGCATTAGGAAATCAGCCCCAGCATTTT	CASSDGALGNQPQHF
TRBV7-3	TRBJ1-1	-	TRBD1	TGTGCCAGCAGCTTAACGGGGGACAGATCAAAAGCTTTCTTT	CASSLTGDRSKAFF